One TCR beta chain is described in this entry. The data were taken from a study of blood T cell repertoires in COVID-19. CDR3 length: 14 residues. Per germline, CDR1 MNHEY and CDR2 SVGAGI. V dropped 8 bases and J dropped 1 base, with 14 bases sitting between them. Sequenced by immunoSEQ multiplex PCR; TCRdb stores in-frame clones only, minus some. This table has about 280,000 clones, approximately 86% appearing once. The chain recombines TRBV6-5 with TRBJ1-1; D remains ambiguous. The specimen sequenced was peripheral blood. This TCR was sampled from a woman aged 45-65 years who had recovered from COVID-19. CDR3 coding DNA: TGTGCCAGCGGACCTGGACTGGCGAACACTGAAGCTTTCTTT. Translation: CASGPGLANTEAFF.